The next 11 T cell receptor beta chains were all read from a single sample in a study of blood T cells in healthy people across ages. A J-beta primer mix and a sample-barcoded 5' primer were used in a second PCR of roughly 6 to 12 cycles. From the 5' RACE reads, TCRdb called clonotypes with MiXCR, one entry per CDR3 protein. The table records around 1,900,000 distinct CDR3 sequences, around 42% of them present only once. Source material: blood. These receptors came from a human donor in good health.

The J gene is TRBJ2-3, the V gene TRBV4-2; TRBD2 matches 9 bases. The germline CDR1 and CDR2 sequences are LGHNA and YNFKEQ. This CDR3 region has 17 residues. Unmatched junction bases numbered 8, after V lost 0 bases and J lost 4 bases. The CDR3 here is CASSQDAGGPPPDTQYF. Written as DNA, the CDR3 is TGTGCCAGCAGCCAAGATGCGGGGGGGCCCCCCCCAGATACGCAGTATTTT.

This clonotype was observed many times. The chain combines TRBV20-1 with TRBJ2-4, with D unclear. CDR3 length: 17 amino acids. With 0 bases removed from V and 0 bases from J, the gap between germline ends came to 15 bases. The germline CDR1 and CDR2 sequences are DFQATT and SNEGSKA (reference sequence). The CDR3 reads CSARDRSLWGAKNIQYF. CDR3 bases: TGCAGTGCTAGAGATCGGTCCCTTTGGGGAGCCAAAAACATTCAGTACTTC.

This clonotype was observed a few times. This chain joins TRBV15 and TRBJ1-6; D remains unclear. The V end lost 8 bases, the J end lost 7 bases, and 6 bases lay between the germline ends. The germline V gene encodes CDR1 LNHNV and CDR2 YYDKDF (reference sequence). The CDR3 totals 11 residues. The CDR3 region has the DNA TGTGCCACCCGTGGGAATTCACCCCTCCACTTT. This translates into CATRGNSPLHF.

CDR3 loop: CATSTRGENHNEQFF. The DNA for the CDR3 is TGTGCCACCAGCACCCGGGGGGAGAACCACAATGAGCAGTTCTTC. The chain recombines TRBV15 with TRBJ2-1, with TRBD2 matching over 7 bases. V trimming: 4 bases; J trimming: 5 bases; junction bases outside the gene matches: 8. CDR3 length: 15 amino acids. From germline, CDR1 is LNHNV and CDR2 YYDKDF (reference sequence).

The J gene is TRBJ1-1, the V gene TRBV29-1; possibly TRBD1 for D (6 bases). Between the trimmed V and J ends, which lost 7 bases and 0 bases, there was a span of 24 bases. The germline V gene encodes CDR1 SQVTM and CDR2 ANQGSEA. CDR3 length: 17 amino acids. The CDR3 region is CSATGMIRGPMNTEAFF. CDR3 bases: TGCAGCGCAACAGGGATGATCAGGGGTCCCATGAACACTGAAGCTTTCTTT.

This clonotype was seen a few times. This chain uses TRBV9 with TRBJ2-7; D gene unclear. This CDR3 contains 15 residues. Deletions cut 0 bases from V and 0 bases from J, with 10 bases between. Germline CDR1 is SGDLS and CDR2 is YYNGEE. CDR3 nucleotides: TGTGCCAGCAGCGTAGAGCCCTCAAGCTCCTACGAGCAGTACTTC. This encodes CASSVEPSSSYEQYF.

The chain carries TRBV2 and TRBJ2-1, with D unresolved. V dropped 6 bases and J dropped 1 base, with 13 bases sitting between them. Germline CDR1 is SNHLY and CDR2 is FYNNEI. This CDR3 region has 15 residues. CDR3 residues: CASRYPTDSYNEQFF. The CDR3 nucleotides read TGTGCCAGCAGATACCCGACGGATTCCTACAATGAGCAGTTCTTC.

This chain connects TRBV7-2 to TRBJ2-7, with D perhaps matching TRBD2 (5 bases). This CDR3 comprises 15 residues. Germline-derived CDR1 and CDR2 are SGHTA and FQGNSA. V was shortened by 3 bases and J by 4 bases, with 16 bases between the two germline ends. The CDR3 region is CASSLGGPDLYEQYF. CDR3 coding DNA: TGTGCCAGCAGCTTGGGCGGGCCAGACCTATACGAGCAGTACTTC.

The chain is built from TRBV7-2 and TRBJ1-5, with D possibly being TRBD1 (5 bases). Trimming removed 2 bases from V and 2 bases from J, with 13 bases in between. This CDR3 spans 16 amino acids. CDR1 and CDR2 (germline): SGHTA, FQGNSA. The CDR3 region is CASSLRGESGNQPQHF. In DNA, the CDR3 is TGTGCCAGCAGCTTAAGGGGTGAGAGTGGCAATCAGCCCCAGCATTTT.

The V gene is TRBV6-5, the J gene TRBJ1-6, with D tentatively TRBD1 (5 bases). The V and J ends lost 7 bases and 5 bases respectively, with 18 bases between them. CDR3 size: 16 residues. Per germline, CDR1 MNHEY and CDR2 SVGAGI. CDR3 protein: CASTSAAGRNNSPLHF. In nucleotides, the CDR3 is TGTGCCAGCACCTCCGCCGCGGGGCGCAATAATTCACCCCTCCACTTT.

V usage is TRBV7-3 and J usage is TRBJ2-5, with 11 bases aligning to TRBD2. The junction had 6 bases not matched to a gene; V was cut back by 5 bases and J by 4 bases. The V gene's germline CDR1 is SGHTA and CDR2 FQGTGA. The CDR3 totals 15 residues. The CDR3 loop is CASSPRGLAVETQYF. Here the CDR3 DNA reads TGTGCCAGCAGCCCCAGGGGACTAGCGGTAGAGACCCAGTACTTC. The full variable domain, completed using reference TRBV7-3 and TRBJ2-5, is GAGVSQTPSNKVTEKGKYVELRCDPISGHTALYWYRQSLGQGPEFLIYFQGTGAADDSGLPNDRFFAVRPEGSVSTLKIQRTERGDSAVYLCASSPRGLAVETQYFGPGTRLLVL.